This TCR beta chain was identified during a study of cytomegalovirus exposure and HLA in healthy donors (TCRdb year 2017). For the wider study: In an earlier analysis of 587 of the donors, around 290 Gb of sequence data and 90 million to 130 million unique TCR beta sequences from roughly 190 million T cells were reported. Among 350 to 400 genotyped donors of the cohort, an average of approximately 230,000 unique TCR beta nucleotide sequences were sequenced per donor, around 18% of them non-productive. The study was designed to test whether signatures of past pathogen exposure could be identified by cataloging public T cell receptors. Genome-wide SNP genotypes for about three fifths of the roughly 670 donors were used in a later genetic analysis, which treated that subset as a discovery cohort. The later analysis used no new phenotypic data to find candidate immune exposures, relying instead on TCR beta sequences and their occurrence across donors. In a later analysis, previously published TCR beta repertoires from some 640 donors were re-analyzed and high-resolution HLA genotyping was added so that TCR occurrence patterns could be studied. Both class I and class II loci were covered by HLA typing, at four-digit resolution. Donor age, sex, ethnicity and CMV serostatus were compiled alongside the repertoire data. An early release covering 500 to 750 HLA-typed donors comprised roughly 300 gigabases of sequencing data and tens of millions of unique TCR sequences. Among the roughly 390 genotyped donors, more than 70% belonged to the genetic ancestry cluster associated with self-reported Caucasian donors. Besides the first cohort of roughly 660 subjects, a separate validation cohort made up of over a hundred different subjects was used. High-throughput TCR immunosequencing, statistical association of individual TCRs with disease status, and machine learning were combined to predict cytomegalovirus infection status. Every discovery cohort repertoire had been produced on one sequencing platform. The number of donors typed differed by locus, with about 629-630 for A, B, C, DRB1 and DQB1, roughly 520 for DQA1, 606 for DPA1, and about 450 for DPB1. To decide whether each TCR beta V gene segment behaved as functional or pseudogenic, an earlier analysis of some 540 of the donors relied on high-throughput TCR beta sequencing. Because of strong linkage in the cohort, five DR-DQ haplotypes were treated as single units for association and clustering. The T cell repertoires of some 670 subjects were profiled by immunosequencing and related to cytomegalovirus serostatus.

With regard to this clone: No antigen is known for it. Base-call qualities are not available, and no considerably larger clone is one nucleotide away.

Including cysteine and phenylalanine, the CDR3 has 14 amino acids. Kept here is only the CDR3 DNA, which spans 42 bases and is read in frame from base 1. The V and J ends are trimmed by 6 bases and 4 bases, leaving 14 bases between them. Per the germline V gene (reference sequence), LNHDA is the CDR1 and SQIVND is the CDR2. The paper's findings and limits, for the study overall: The sequencing pipeline was judged likely to have produced a cluster of highly shared sequence variants as a technical artifact. The authors suggested that the approach could potentially be extended to other disease states and immunological phenotypes. The study listed 150 to 200 TCR beta chains as associated with cytomegalovirus. In a later analysis, several top co-occurrence clusters were reported to appear linked to parvovirus B19, influenza, CMV and Epstein-Barr virus. In a later genetic analysis, a missense DCLRE1C variant was associated with V-gene and J-gene trimming of TCR beta chains, and the association was replicated in an independent cohort. This cohort had only TCR beta chains sequenced, and the lack of alpha or paired-chain data limited which features could be detected. Correlated functional status among segregating V segments might be attributable to linkage disequilibrium, but an unknown experimental factor could not be ruled out. Because counts were too low, about 18 rarely observed V segments, including chromosome 9 orphons, were excluded from the earlier analysis of roughly 580 of the donors. In a later analysis, about 17,000 TCR beta sequences were associated with specific HLA alleles at a false discovery rate of 0.05. Roughly uniform sequencing depth across donors was assumed in presence/absence analyses, although this assumption may not hold. The classifier was reported to diagnose cytomegalovirus status with high specificity and sensitivity in both the original cohort and the validation cohort. Because HLA typing was unavailable for some donors at each locus, only the typed subset was used in association tests. Across donors, most TCR sequences were observed very rarely, whereas some public TCRs were present in many individuals. In a later genetic analysis, fewer N-insertions in productive TCRs were reported among donors in an Asian-associated ancestry cluster than the 666-donor mean. In a later analysis, the rate of TCR association differed among HLA loci, with DRB1 alleles having the most associated TCRs and HLA-C alleles having the fewest. In a later analysis, most CMV-associated TCR beta chains were found to appear HLA-restricted, with HLA associations seemingly driven largely by CMV exposure. Some IMGT-functional V segments, including TRBV6-2 and TRBV6-3, could not be told apart with the 87-base-pair reads, so those segments were excluded. Broadly in line with IMGT annotations, most TCR beta V segments showed up in productive rearrangements about 90% or about 30% of the time in an earlier analysis of about 500 of the donors. For the cohort, immune exposure information was limited to CMV serostatus. A further reported finding was that TCR beta sequences accurately predicted the HLA-A and HLA-B alleles for most subjects in the first cohort. In a later analysis, HLA-associated TCR beta chains showed more clonal expansion and lower generation probabilities than non-associated chains that were equally common. When HLA alleles, especially DR and DQ, strongly co-occurred, attributing TCR associations to individual alleles was difficult. In vitro tests confirmed that a few of the cytomegalovirus-associated TCR beta chains recognize cytomegalovirus antigens.

The cohort was made up of approximately 670 healthy bone marrow donors. All cohort members were sampled while nominally healthy, although unrecorded immune exposures were likely present. The donor was CMV seronegative and belonged to the group of around 350 seronegative cohort members. A peripheral blood sample was collected from each donor, and TCR beta sequencing was performed on peripheral blood mononuclear cells. Genomic DNA was extracted from the blood cell samples with the Qiagen DNeasy Blood Extraction Kit. Library construction relied on the immunoSEQ multiplex PCR assay. The multiplex PCR relied on a mix of 60 forward primers for TCR Vbeta segments and 13 reverse primers for TCR Jbeta segments. The CDR3 region of rearranged TCR beta genes was amplified from genomic DNA with a multiplex PCR assay. Amplified TCR beta libraries were sequenced as 87-base-pair reads on the Illumina HiSeq System. Regarding the original processing steps: A later analysis counted some 74 million unique TCR beta chains across the 650 to 800 repertoires, and 10 million to 11 million of these chains were shared by at least two donors. To remove PCR and sequencing errors, raw reads were error-corrected and collapsed into unique sequences using a nearest-neighbor algorithm that merged closely related sequences. To assign V, D and J gene segments, CDR3 sequences were aligned to IMGT reference sequences. For a sequence to be retained, a match of at least six nucleotides to both a V gene segment and a J gene segment was required. Rearrangements were called productive when the CDR3 lacked stop codons and stayed in frame with V and J; all others were non-productive. CDR3 was defined according to IMGT convention as the region running from the second conserved V-encoded cysteine to the conserved J-encoded phenylalanine. The earlier analysis of about 620 of the donors excluded sequences that lacked an unambiguous match to a single V gene segment. In an earlier analysis of some 590 of the donors, a V segment was called functional when productive rearrangements were above 56.7%, and segregating when the standard deviation between donors exceeded 5%. A statistical classification framework was developed to diagnose cytomegalovirus status using the catalog of TCR beta chain sequences. V and J gene assignment, in a later analysis, came from comparing TCR nucleotide sequences with IMGT/GENE-DB human TR gene sequences. Using the TCRdist pipeline, a later analysis assigned CDR3 sequences along with most-parsimonious VDJ recombination scenarios. In a later analysis, every TCR beta chain was defined by the combination of its CDR3 amino acid sequence and its V-gene family, and reads without a unique V-gene family were dropped. In a later analysis, 450 to 600 highly shared, low-generation-probability nucleotide sequences were removed to address suspected cross-contamination and a sequencing artifact. In a later analysis, a clonal expansion index for each public chain was calculated from normalized within-repertoire ranks of inferred template counts. Generation probabilities in a later analysis came from a VDJ recombination model fitted to out-of-frame rearrangements, and those results were checked against IGoR. Hypergeometric tests were used in a later analysis to score TCR-TCR, TCR-HLA and TCR-CMV co-occurrence, with a repertoire-size bias correction applied to the TCR pairs. To estimate false discovery rates, a later analysis permuted the HLA or CMV assignments 20 times. In a later analysis, co-occurring TCRs were grouped using DBSCAN, with TCRdist sequence similarity added in when clustering inside HLA-allele-positive subsets. Repertoires with fewer than 30,000 or more than 120,000 public chains were left out of co-occurrence clustering, as were five repertoires with anomalous nucleotide sharing. Entries here come from immuneACCESS through TCRdb and include only in-frame sequences with V and J called. Some clones fail to appear in such tables; in the studies checked, an unresolved V gene covers under half of the shortfall, and the cause of the remainder is unknown. That table supplies the V and J calls and clone size; D and trimming were determined from the DNA. The sample has roughly 150,000 clones on record, over 80% of them singletons. Approximately 1.2% of the sample comes from the top ten.

Sequenced: PBMCs. Here the chain combines TRBV19 and TRBJ2-3, and the D gene may be TRBD2, 6 bases matching. This receptor was taken from a boy between 2 and 15 years old in good health and CMV-seronegative. The CDR3 region has the sequence CASRRGGDADTQYF. DNA sequence: TGTGCCAGTAGACGCGGAGGGGACGCAGATACGCAGTATTTT.